These 10 T cell receptor beta chains originate from one sample sequenced in a study of blood T cell repertoires in COVID-19. Method: immunoSEQ multiplex PCR; TCRdb's copy keeps in-frame clones and lacks some. The sample contains just under 250,000 clones, approximately 83% of which appear only once. Specimen: peripheral blood. These TCRs come from a woman in her twenties or thirties who had recovered from COVID-19.

This clone has just one count. J is TRBJ2-2 and V is TRBV6-1, with D possibly being TRBD1 (7 bases). The CDR3 extends over 16 amino acids. Germline CDR1 and CDR2: MNHNS and SASEGT. V was pared by 4 bases and J by 4 bases, with 16 bases between. The CDR3 DNA is TGTGCCAGCAGTGTTGCAGGAGGGGGCGGCACCGGGGAGCTGTTTTTT. Amino acids: CASSVAGGGGTGELFF.

The genes are TRBV12-3 or TRBV12-4 and TRBJ2-1; no clear D. V was trimmed by 5 bases and J by 3 bases, leaving 5 bases between them. The CDR3 loop spans 12 amino acids. The CDR3 protein is CASSPVYNEQFF. The CDR3 bases are TGTGCCAGCAGTCCCGTCTACAATGAGCAGTTCTTC.

This clone occurred once. The J gene is TRBJ2-1, the V gene TRBV2; TRBD1 agrees at 8 bases. Germline lookup yields CDR1 SNHLY and CDR2 FYNNEI. The CDR3 extends over 15 amino acids. V was clipped by 6 bases and J by 2 bases; unmatched bases: 6. CDR3 in amino acids: CASRQGDRTYNEQFF. The CDR3 coding sequence is TGTGCCAGCAGACAGGGGGACCGCACCTACAATGAGCAGTTCTTC.

The chain has TRBV3-1 (or the pseudogene TRBV3-2) and TRBJ2-2, with 10 positions matching TRBD2. The ends lost 7 bases at V and 3 bases at J; junction bases unmatched: 17. This CDR3 has 19 residues. CDR1 is LGHDT, CDR2 YNNKEL, per germline (reference sequence). The CDR3 DNA reads TGTGCCAGCACCGTATCGATAGCGGGGGGCCGACGGTACACCGGGGAGCTGTTTTTT. It translates to CASTVSIAGGRRYTGELFF.

The genes are TRBV5-4 and TRBJ2-4; D possibly corresponds to TRBD1 (7 bases). This CDR3 has 14 residues. Germline loops: CDR1 SGHNT, CDR2 YYREEE (reference sequence). V gave up 4 bases and J gave up 6 bases, with 14 bases separating them. The CDR3 loop is CASSPRDRTNIQYF. The CDR3 bases are TGTGCCAGCAGCCCGCGGGACAGAACAAACATTCAGTACTTC. The variable domain in full, with the rest retrieved from reference TRBV5-4 and TRBJ2-4, is ETGVTQSPTHLIKTRGQQVTLRCSSQSGHNTVSWYQQALGQGPQFIFQYYREEENGRGNFPPRFSGLQFPNYSSELNVNALELDDSALYLCASSPRDRTNIQYFGAGTRLSVL.

The chain links TRBV6-6 to TRBJ2-5; TRBD2 matches at 8 bases. Germline V gives CDR1 MNHNY, CDR2 SVGAGI (reference sequence). J gave up 5 bases and V 2 bases, and 7 bases lay outside the gene matches. The CDR3 is made up of 15 amino acids. The CDR3 DNA follows: TGTGCCAGCAGTTACACGGGGGGGGCCTTGGAGACCCAGTACTTC. This codes for CASSYTGGALETQYF.

The rearrangement links TRBV6-5 to TRBJ2-7; 9 positions agree with TRBD1. The CDR3 length is 13 residues. Germline lookup yields CDR1 MNHEY and CDR2 SVGAGI. The trim removed 5 bases at V and 2 bases at J, leaving 1 base unmatched. The CDR3 nucleotides read TGTGCCAGCAGTAGGACAGGGGCCTACGAGCAGTACTTC. Its translation: CASSRTGAYEQYF.

The V and J genes are TRBV6-5 and TRBJ2-5, with 11 bases identical to TRBD2. The CDR3 is made up of 14 amino acids. Germline CDR1 is MNHEY and CDR2 is SVGAGI. The ends lost 6 bases at V and 7 bases at J; junction bases unmatched: 7. CDR3 nucleotides: TGTGCCAGCAGCCCCGGGCTAGCGGGGGGGACCCAGTACTTC. It yields the protein CASSPGLAGGTQYF.

The chain combines TRBV19 with TRBJ1-2; 7 nucleotides line up with TRBD1. The CDR3 extends over 15 amino acids. The V gene end was trimmed by 6 bases and the J gene end by 2 bases; junction bases not matched to a gene: 9. CDR1 is LNHDA, CDR2 SQIVND, per germline (reference sequence). CDR3: CASRVTGDHNYGYTF. As DNA, the CDR3 is TGTGCCAGTAGGGTAACAGGGGACCACAACTATGGCTACACCTTC. The complete variable domain, with remaining parts taken from reference TRBV19 and TRBJ1-2, reads DGGITQSPKYLFRKEGQNVTLSCEQNLNHDAMYWYRQDPGQGLRLIYYSQIVNDFQKGDIAEGYSVSREKKESFPLTVTSAQKNPTAFYLCASRVTGDHNYGYTFGSGTRLTVV.

The V gene is TRBV7-9, the J gene TRBJ1-5; TRBD1 matches at 7 bases. Germline CDR1 reads SEHNR; CDR2 reads FQNEAQ (reference sequence). The CDR3 is made up of 16 amino acids. The ends lost 0 bases at V and 7 bases at J; junction bases unmatched: 9. CDR3 in amino acids: CASSLALTGREQPQHF. The CDR3 DNA reads TGTGCCAGCAGCTTAGCCCTGACAGGGCGAGAACAGCCCCAGCATTTT.